The present T cell receptor (beta chain) was sequenced within a study of sequential checkpoint blockade in melanoma. The overall study: After both sequences, patients received maintenance nivolumab. TCRbeta immunosequencing was performed on DNA from 91 pretreatment melanoma tumor samples.

The CDR3 is 14 residues long. The V segment lost 4 bases and the J segment 5 bases; nucleotides outside the gene matches: 4. CDR1 and CDR2 from the germline V gene are MNHGY and SAAAGT. Treatment specified: randomized to nivolumab then ipilimumab (arm A) or the reverse (arm B). No patient had prior DNA-damaging chemotherapy. Produced via immunoSEQ multiplex PCR; TCRdb's table is partial and in-frame only. This sample has 400 to 500 clones, with around a quarter found just once. The chain has TRBV6-8 and TRBJ1-1; 10 positions agree with TRBD1. The TCR originated in a human donor with melanoma. The source material was tumor tissue (inferred from file names), sampled from a patient given nivolumab and ipilimumab in sequence. The CDR3 DNA follows: TGTGCCAGCAGTTCCGGGACAGGGGCTACTGAAGCTTTCTTT. Its translation: CASSSGTGATEAFF.